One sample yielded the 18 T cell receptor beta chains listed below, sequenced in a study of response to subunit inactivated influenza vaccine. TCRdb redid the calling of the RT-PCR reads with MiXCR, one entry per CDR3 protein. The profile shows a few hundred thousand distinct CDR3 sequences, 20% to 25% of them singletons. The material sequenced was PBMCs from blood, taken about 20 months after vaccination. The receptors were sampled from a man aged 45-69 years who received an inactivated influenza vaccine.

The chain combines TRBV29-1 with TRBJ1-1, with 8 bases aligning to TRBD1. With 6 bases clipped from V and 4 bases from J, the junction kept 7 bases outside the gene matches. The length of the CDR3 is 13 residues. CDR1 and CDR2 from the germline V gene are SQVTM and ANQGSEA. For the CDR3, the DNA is TGCAGCGTGGGACAGGTTCTGGGCACTGAAGCTTTCTTT. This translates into CSVGQVLGTEAFF.

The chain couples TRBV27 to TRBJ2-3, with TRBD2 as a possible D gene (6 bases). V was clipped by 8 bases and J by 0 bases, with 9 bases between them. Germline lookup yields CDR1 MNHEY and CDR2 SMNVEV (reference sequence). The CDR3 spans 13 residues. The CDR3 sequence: CASGGISTDTQYF. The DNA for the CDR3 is TGTGCCAGCGGCGGGATTAGCACAGATACGCAGTATTTT.

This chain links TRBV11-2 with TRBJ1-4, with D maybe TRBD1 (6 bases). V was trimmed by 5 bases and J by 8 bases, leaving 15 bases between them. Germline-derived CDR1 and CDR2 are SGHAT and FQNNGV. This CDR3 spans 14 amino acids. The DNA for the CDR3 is TGTGCCAGCAGCCCGGAATACAGGGTCGAAAAACTGTTTTTT. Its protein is CASSPEYRVEKLFF. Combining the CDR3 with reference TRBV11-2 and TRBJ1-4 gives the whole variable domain EAGVAQSPRYKIIEKRQSVAFWCNPISGHATLYWYQQILGQGPKLLIQFQNNGVVDDSQLPKDRFSAERLKGVDSTLKIQPAKLEDSAVYLCASSPEYRVEKLFFGSGTQLSVL.

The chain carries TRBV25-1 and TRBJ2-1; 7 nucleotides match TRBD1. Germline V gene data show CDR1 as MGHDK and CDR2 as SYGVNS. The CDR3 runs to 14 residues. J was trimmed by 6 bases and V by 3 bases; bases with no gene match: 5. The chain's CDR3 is CASSDSGQLNEQFF. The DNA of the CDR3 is TGTGCCAGCAGTGACTCGGGACAGCTCAATGAGCAGTTCTTC.

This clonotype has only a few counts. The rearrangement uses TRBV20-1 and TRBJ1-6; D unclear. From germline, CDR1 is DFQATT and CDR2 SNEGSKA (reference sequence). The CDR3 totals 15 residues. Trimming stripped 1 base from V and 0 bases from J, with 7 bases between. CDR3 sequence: CSARVGGSYNSPLHF. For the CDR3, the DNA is TGCAGTGCTAGAGTGGGCGGCTCCTATAATTCACCCCTCCACTTT.

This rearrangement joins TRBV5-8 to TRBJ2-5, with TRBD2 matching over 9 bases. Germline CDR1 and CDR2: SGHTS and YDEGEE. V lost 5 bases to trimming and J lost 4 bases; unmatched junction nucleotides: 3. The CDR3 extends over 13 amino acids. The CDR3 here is CASSVAGAETQYF. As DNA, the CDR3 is TGTGCCAGCAGTGTAGCGGGGGCAGAGACCCAGTACTTC.

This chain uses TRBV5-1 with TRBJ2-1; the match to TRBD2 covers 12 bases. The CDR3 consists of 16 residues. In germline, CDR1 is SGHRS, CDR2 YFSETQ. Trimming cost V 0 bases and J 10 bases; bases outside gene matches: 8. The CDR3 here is CASSLALTSGSYEQFF. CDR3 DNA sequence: TGCGCCAGCAGCTTGGCCTTGACTAGCGGGAGTTACGAGCAGTTCTTC.

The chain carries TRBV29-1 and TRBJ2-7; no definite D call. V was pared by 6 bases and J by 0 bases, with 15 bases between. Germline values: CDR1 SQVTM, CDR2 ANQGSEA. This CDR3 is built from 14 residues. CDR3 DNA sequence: TGCAGCGTCATCCGCCCCGGTTTCTCCTACGAGCAGTACTTC. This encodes CSVIRPGFSYEQYF.

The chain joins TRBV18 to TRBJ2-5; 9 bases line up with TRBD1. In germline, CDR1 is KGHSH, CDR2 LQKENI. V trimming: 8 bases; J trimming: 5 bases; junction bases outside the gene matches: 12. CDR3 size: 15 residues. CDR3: CASALRTGGGETQYF. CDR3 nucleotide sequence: TGTGCCAGCGCGCTCCGTACAGGGGGCGGTGAGACCCAGTACTTC.

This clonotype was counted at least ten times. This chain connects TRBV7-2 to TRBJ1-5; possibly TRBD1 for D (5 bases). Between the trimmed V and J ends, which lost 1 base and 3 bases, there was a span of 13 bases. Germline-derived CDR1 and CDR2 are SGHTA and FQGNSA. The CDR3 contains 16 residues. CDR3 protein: CASSLGSFGANQPQHF. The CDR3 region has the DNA TGTGCCAGCAGCTTAGGTTCTTTCGGGGCCAATCAGCCCCAGCATTTT.

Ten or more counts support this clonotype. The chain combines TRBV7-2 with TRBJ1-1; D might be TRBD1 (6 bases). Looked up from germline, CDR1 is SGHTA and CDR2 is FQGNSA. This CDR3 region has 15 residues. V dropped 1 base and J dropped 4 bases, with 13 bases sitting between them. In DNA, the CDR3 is TGTGCCAGCAGCTTAGAAGGGACATACCCCACTGAAGCTTTCTTT. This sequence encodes CASSLEGTYPTEAFF.

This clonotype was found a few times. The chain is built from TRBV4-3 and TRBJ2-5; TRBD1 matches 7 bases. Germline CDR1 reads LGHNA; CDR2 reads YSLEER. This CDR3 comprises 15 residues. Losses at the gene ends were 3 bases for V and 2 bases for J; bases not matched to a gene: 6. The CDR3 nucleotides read TGCGCCAGCAGCCAGCGACAGGGCCCTCAAGAGACCCAGTACTTC. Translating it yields CASSQRQGPQETQYF.

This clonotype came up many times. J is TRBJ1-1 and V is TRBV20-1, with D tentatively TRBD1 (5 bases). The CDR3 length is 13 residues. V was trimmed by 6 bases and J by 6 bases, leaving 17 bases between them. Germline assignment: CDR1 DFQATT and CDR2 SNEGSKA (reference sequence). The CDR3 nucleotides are TGCAGTGCCAGTTTCCAGGGTAGACCTGAAGCTTTCTTT. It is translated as CSASFQGRPEAFF.

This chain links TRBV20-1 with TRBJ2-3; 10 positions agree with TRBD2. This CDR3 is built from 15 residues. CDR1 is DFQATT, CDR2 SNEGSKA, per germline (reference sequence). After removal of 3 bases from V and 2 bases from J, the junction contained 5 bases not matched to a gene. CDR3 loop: CSASGAGGLTDTQYF. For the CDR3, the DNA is TGCAGTGCTAGCGGAGCGGGAGGGCTCACAGATACGCAGTATTTT.

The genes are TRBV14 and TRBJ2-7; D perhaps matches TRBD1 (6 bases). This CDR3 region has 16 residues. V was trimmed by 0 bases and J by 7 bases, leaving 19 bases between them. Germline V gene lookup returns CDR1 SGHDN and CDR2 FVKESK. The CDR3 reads CASSQDSRPGRGEQYF. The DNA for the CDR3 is TGTGCCAGCAGCCAAGATTCGCGCCCAGGCAGGGGAGAGCAGTACTTC.

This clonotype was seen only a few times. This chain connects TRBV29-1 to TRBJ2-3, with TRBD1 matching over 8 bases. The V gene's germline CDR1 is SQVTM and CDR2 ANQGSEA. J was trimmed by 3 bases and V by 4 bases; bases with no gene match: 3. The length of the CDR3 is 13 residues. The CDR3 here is CSVGRTGTDTQYF. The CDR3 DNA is TGCAGCGTTGGGAGGACAGGGACAGATACGCAGTATTTT.

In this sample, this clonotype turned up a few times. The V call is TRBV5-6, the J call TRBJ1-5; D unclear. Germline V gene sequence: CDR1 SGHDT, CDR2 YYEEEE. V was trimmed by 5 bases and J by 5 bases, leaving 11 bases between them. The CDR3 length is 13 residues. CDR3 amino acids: CASSPDPDQPQHF. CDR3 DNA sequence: TGTGCCAGCAGTCCCGACCCGGATCAGCCCCAGCATTTT.

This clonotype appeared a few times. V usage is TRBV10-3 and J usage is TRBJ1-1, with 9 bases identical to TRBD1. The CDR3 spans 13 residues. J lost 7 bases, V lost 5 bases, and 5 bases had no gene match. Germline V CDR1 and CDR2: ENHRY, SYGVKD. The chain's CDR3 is CAISSTGGGEAFF. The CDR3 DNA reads TGTGCCATCAGTTCCACAGGGGGCGGTGAAGCTTTCTTT.